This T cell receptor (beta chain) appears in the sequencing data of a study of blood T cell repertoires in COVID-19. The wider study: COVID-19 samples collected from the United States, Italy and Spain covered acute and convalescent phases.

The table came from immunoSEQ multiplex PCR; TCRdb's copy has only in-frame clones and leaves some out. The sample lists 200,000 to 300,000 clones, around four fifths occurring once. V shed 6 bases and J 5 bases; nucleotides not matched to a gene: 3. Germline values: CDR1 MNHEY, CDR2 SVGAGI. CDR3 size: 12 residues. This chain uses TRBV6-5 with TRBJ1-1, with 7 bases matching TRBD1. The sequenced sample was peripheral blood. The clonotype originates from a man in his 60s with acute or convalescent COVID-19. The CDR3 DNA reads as TGTGCCAGCAGGAGACAGGGAACTGAAGCTTTCTTT. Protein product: CASRRQGTEAFF.